Here is one T cell receptor (beta chain) with its context. The target antigen is unknown. This sample was included in a study of shared clonotypes between healthy human individuals. Overall study context: CD8 memory received one plate per donor, CD8 naive two, CD4 memory three and CD4 naive three. Study conclusions and caveats: The diversity represented, both genetic and in exposure history, was limited by few donors.

Germline values: CDR1 MDHEN, CDR2 SYDVKM. V was cut by 5 bases and J by 7 bases, with 9 bases left in between. CDR3 length: 12 amino acids. Every subset had its genomic DNA shared out evenly among several immunoSEQ plates. Some clones are missing from TCRdb's copy, which holds only in-frame ones; the method was immunoSEQ multiplex PCR. The data show roughly 1,500,000 clones, with around 98.5% seen just once and 0.36% held by the top ten. The gene calls are TRBV28 and TRBJ1-5; no clear D. The receptor comes from a man aged 25-45 years in good health. Sequencing input: naive CD4+ T cells sorted from blood. Subset defined: CD45RA+ positively selected. CDR3 sequence: CASSTSQQPQHF. The CDR3, as DNA: TGTGCCAGCAGTACCTCTCAGCAGCCCCAGCATTTT.